The 8 T cell receptor beta chains below come from one sample, sequenced in a study of blood T cell repertoires in COVID-19. Using immunoSEQ multiplex PCR, the repertoire was profiled, and TCRdb retains in-frame clones only, with some absent. The sample holds more than 45,000 clones; roughly 80% are singletons and the top ten take about 22%. Specimen: peripheral blood. Every receptor here comes from a woman between 55 and 75 years old with acute or convalescent COVID-19.

This clone was detected only a few times. The V and J genes are TRBV4-1 and TRBJ1-4, with 7 bases that match TRBD1. V dropped 1 base and J dropped 3; count of bases not matched to a gene: 2. The CDR3 covers 15 residues. Germline CDR1 is MGHRA and CDR2 is YSYEKL. As DNA, the CDR3 is TGCGCCAGCAGCCAAGGGGACAGACCTAATGAAAAACTGTTTTTT. Translated: CASSQGDRPNEKLFF.

The V and J genes are TRBV5-1 and TRBJ2-3, with TRBD2 matching 11 bases. The germline gives CDR1 SGHRS, CDR2 YFSETQ. The CDR3 contains 15 residues. V lost 2 bases and J lost 3; bases outside the gene matches: 2. CDR3 loop: CASSFSGGETDTQYF. As DNA, the CDR3 is TGCGCCAGCAGCTTTAGCGGGGGGGAAACAGATACGCAGTATTTT.

The chain is built from TRBV18 and TRBJ1-2; D remains ambiguous. The V end lost 3 bases, the J end lost 6 bases, and 11 bases lay between the germline ends. The germline CDR1 and CDR2 sequences are KGHSH and LQKENI. This CDR3 contains 13 residues. In DNA, the CDR3 is TGTGCCAGCTCACCCCCTATTCGGGATGGCTACACCTTC. As protein: CASSPPIRDGYTF.

This clone was counted a single time. The chain links TRBV6-9 to TRBJ1-4, with a possible D match to TRBD1 (5 bases). Germline CDR1 and CDR2: MNHGY and SVAAGI. The CDR3 spans 15 residues. Trimming removed 4 bases at V and 4 bases at J, with 13 bases between. The CDR3 DNA follows: TGTGCCAGCAGTTTGATTGGGACTCTTAATGAAAAACTGTTTTTT. This translates into CASSLIGTLNEKLFF.

The genes are TRBV11-2 and TRBJ1-1; D might be TRBD1 (6 bases). Looked up from germline, CDR1 is SGHAT and CDR2 is FQNNGV. This CDR3 has 13 amino acids. The V and J ends lost 4 bases and 3 bases respectively, with 9 bases between them. Here the CDR3 reads CASSSDSDTEAFF. The CDR3 DNA reads as TGTGCCAGCAGCTCGGACAGTGACACTGAAGCTTTCTTT.

The J gene is TRBJ1-4, the V gene TRBV2; D not resolved. Germline loops: CDR1 SNHLY, CDR2 FYNNEI. V was shortened by 0 bases and J by 6 bases, with 11 bases between the two germline ends. The CDR3 is made up of 15 amino acids. CDR3 residues: CASSEAQVADEKLFF. The CDR3 DNA is TGTGCCAGCAGTGAAGCGCAGGTGGCCGATGAAAAACTGTTTTTT.

The rearrangement links TRBV7-6 to TRBJ1-4; D gene uncertain. Between the trimmed V and J ends, which lost 5 bases and 4 bases, there was a span of 14 bases. Germline-derived CDR1 and CDR2 are SGHVS and FNYEAQ. The CDR3 contains 15 residues. The CDR3 protein is CASSPSPGNNEKLFF. CDR3 nucleotide sequence: TGTGCCAGCAGCCCGAGCCCGGGGAATAATGAAAAACTGTTTTTT.

The CDR3: CASSPSGRWETQYF. The CDR3 DNA follows: TGTGCCAGCAGCCCAAGCGGGAGGTGGGAGACCCAGTACTTC. The rearrangement joins TRBV3-1 (or the pseudogene TRBV3-2) to TRBJ2-5; TRBD2 matches at 9 bases. Germline-derived CDR1 and CDR2 are LGHDT and YNNKEL (reference sequence). After removal of 4 bases from V and 5 bases from J, the junction contained 5 bases not matched to a gene. The CDR3 length is 14 residues.